These T cell receptor beta chains were read from a single sample in a study of cytomegalovirus exposure and HLA in healthy donors. Sequencing was performed with immunoSEQ multiplex PCR; in TCRdb, only in-frame clones are kept and a portion is missing. The sample has approximately 210,000 clones, over 75% seen once. Sequenced sample: PBMCs. The source is a young man in good health and CMV-seronegative. Each CDR3 is given with its conserved first and last residue. The D gene is left open where the match is weak. The size of a clone is reported for some rows only, either as once, few or many, or as a class for expanded clones.

>TRBV19|.|.|TRBJ2-5
TGTGCCAGTAGTATAACCCCTACAGAGACCCAGTACTTC
CASSITPTETQYF
>TRBV6-6|.|.|TRBJ1-1
TGTGCCAGCAGTTTAACGACTACTGAAGCTTTCTTT
CASSLTTTEAFF
>TRBV19|TRBD1|.|TRBJ2-1
TGTGCCAGTAGTATCGGACAGGGTTACTACAATGAGCAGTTCTTC
CASSIGQGYYNEQFF
>TRBV28|.|.|TRBJ1-2
TGTGCCAGCAGTGACAGAAACTATGGCTACACCTTC
CASSDRNYGYTF
>TRBV4-1|TRBD1|.|TRBJ1-1
TGCGCCAGCAGCCAAGATCGGCAGGGGGTGAGAGCTTTCTTT
CASSQDRQGVRAFF
>TRBV27|.|few|TRBJ2-1
TGTGCCAGCAGTTTAGTGGGGCCGTACAATGAGCAGTTCTTC
CASSLVGPYNEQFF
>TRBV28|.|.|TRBJ1-5
TGTGCCAGCAGTTTACTGCGGGGGCGGGATCAGCCCCAGCATTTT
CASSLLRGRDQPQHF
>TRBV28|TRBD2|.|TRBJ2-1
TGTGCCAGCAGGCTAGCGGGAAACAATGAGCAGTTCTTC
CASRLAGNNEQFF
>TRBV28|.|.|TRBJ2-7
TGTGCCAGCAGTTTAATCCAGGGCCCCTCCTACGAGCAGTACTTC
CASSLIQGPSYEQYF
>TRBV6-4|.|.|TRBJ2-3
TGTGCCAGCAGTGAAGCGAGCACAGATACGCAGTATTTT
CASSEASTDTQYF
>TRBV7-3|TRBD1|few|TRBJ2-3
TGTGCCAGCAGCCCAGGGGGACAGGTAACAGATACGCAGTATTTT
CASSPGGQVTDTQYF
>TRBV4-1|.|once|TRBJ1-1
TGCGCCAGCAGCCAAGACAGGATTCTCGGGAGCACTGAAGCTTTCTTT
CASSQDRILGSTEAFF
>TRBV7-9|TRBD1|few|TRBJ1-4
TGTGCCAGCAGCCCGGACAGGGGTAATGAAAAACTGTTTTTT
CASSPDRGNEKLFF
>TRBV7-3|TRBD1|.|TRBJ1-4
TGTGCCAGCAGCTCAACAGGGGGCGATGAAAAACTGTTTTTT
CASSSTGGDEKLFF
>TRBV11-2|TRBD2|.|TRBJ2-1
TGTGCCAGCAGCCGAAACACCAAACTGGGACTAGCGGTTTCCAATGAGCAGTTCTTC
CASSRNTKLGLAVSNEQFF
>TRBV4-2|.|.|TRBJ2-7
TGTGCCAGCAGCCAGGAGAACGAGCAGTACTTC
CASSQENEQYF
>TRBV19|TRBD1|.|TRBJ1-6
TGTGCCAGTAGGACAGGGGGCTCCTATAATTCACCCCTCCACTTT
CASRTGGSYNSPLHF
>TRBV7-3|TRBD1|.|TRBJ2-2
TGTGCCAGCAGCTTAAACCTCATCCGACAGGGCACCACCGGGGAGCTGTTTTTT
CASSLNLIRQGTTGELFF
>TRBV2|TRBD2|few|TRBJ2-3
TGTGCCAGCAGTGAAGGGGACTACCTGTTTGCGGATACGCAGTATTTT
CASSEGDYLFADTQYF
>TRBV7-9|TRBD2|.|TRBJ2-1
TGTGCCAGCAGTTCTCCCCGGACTAGCGGGGCCCCGACGCGCGAGCAGTTCTTC
CASSSPRTSGAPTREQFF
>TRBV30|.|.|TRBJ1-1
TGTGCCTGGACTGGGGGCTGGACTGAAGCTTTCTTT
CAWTGGWTEAFF
>TRBV5-1|.|few|TRBJ2-2
TGCGCCAGCAGCTTGGGGAGGGCCGACGAGCTGTTTTTT
CASSLGRADELFF
>TRBV9|.|.|TRBJ1-2
TGTGCCAGCAGCGTAGGCAGGACTAACTATGGCTACACCTTC
CASSVGRTNYGYTF
>TRBV7-3|.|few|TRBJ2-3
TGTGCCAGCAGCTTAAAGTTGAGCGGGTCCACAGATACGCAGTATTTT
CASSLKLSGSTDTQYF